The present T cell receptor (beta chain) was sequenced within a study of T cell changes during pregnancy in multiple sclerosis. Libraries were prepared by immunoSEQ multiplex PCR; TCRdb keeps only in-frame clonotypes and omits some of them. The table has approximately 120,000 clones, 95% to 98% seen once. The J segment lost 1 base and the V segment lost 3 bases, leaving 1 base of the junction unmatched. The germline CDR1 and CDR2 sequences are LNHDA and SQIVND (reference sequence). The CDR3 is 14 amino acids. This clonotype was obtained from a female donor with multiple sclerosis, enrolled in a pregnancy study. The sample here was peripheral blood, taken after pregnancy. The rearrangement uses TRBV19 and TRBJ1-1, with TRBD1 matching 8 bases. The chain's CDR3 is CASSIQGANTEAFF. CDR3 DNA: TGTGCCAGTAGTATCCAGGGGGCGAACACTGAAGCTTTCTTT.